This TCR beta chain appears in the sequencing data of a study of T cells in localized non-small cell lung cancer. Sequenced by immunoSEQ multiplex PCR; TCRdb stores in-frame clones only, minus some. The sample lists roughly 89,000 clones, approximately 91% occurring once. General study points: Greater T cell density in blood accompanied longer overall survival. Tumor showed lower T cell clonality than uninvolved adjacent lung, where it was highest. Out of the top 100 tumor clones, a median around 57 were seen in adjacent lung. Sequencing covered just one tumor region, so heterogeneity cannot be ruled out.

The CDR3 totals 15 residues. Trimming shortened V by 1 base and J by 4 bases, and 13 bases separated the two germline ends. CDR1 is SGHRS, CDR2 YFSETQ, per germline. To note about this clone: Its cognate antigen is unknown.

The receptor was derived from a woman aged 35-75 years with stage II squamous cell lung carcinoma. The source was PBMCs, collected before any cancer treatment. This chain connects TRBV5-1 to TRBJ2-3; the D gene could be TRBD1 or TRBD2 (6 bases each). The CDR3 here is CASSLNGGRSDTQYF. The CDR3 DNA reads TGCGCCAGCAGCTTGAACGGGGGCAGATCAGATACGCAGTATTTT.